The 19 T cell receptor beta chains below were found in one sample sequenced in a study of shared clonotypes between healthy human individuals. Libraries were prepared by immunoSEQ multiplex PCR; TCRdb keeps only in-frame clonotypes and omits some of them. The table shows hundreds of thousands of clones, with more than 75% occurring only once. The sequencing sample was made of PBMCs. Every receptor here comes from a woman aged 40 to 50 in good health. Some clones in this sample may be carry-over from other donors' samples.

J is TRBJ2-6 and V is TRBV5-1; 8 bases align to TRBD1. From germline, CDR1 is SGHRS and CDR2 YFSETQ. J was trimmed by 4 bases and V by 3 bases; bases with no gene match: 3. The CDR3 covers 15 residues. DNA of the CDR3: TGCGCCAGCAGCTCTCAGGGGGCCGGGGCCAACGTCCTGACTTTC. This sequence encodes CASSSQGAGANVLTF.

The chain recombines TRBV15 with TRBJ2-2; D uncertain. V was shortened by 0 bases and J by 6 bases, with 8 bases between the two germline ends. The CDR3 sequence is 14 residues long. The germline gives CDR1 LNHNV, CDR2 YYDKDF (reference sequence). CDR3 sequence: CATSRDRGPGELFF. CDR3 nucleotide sequence: TGTGCCACCAGCAGAGATCGCGGACCCGGGGAGCTGTTTTTT.

This sequence joins TRBV7-2 and TRBJ2-7, with 7 bases fitting TRBD2. There are 15 residues in the CDR3. V lost 1 base and J lost 6; bases outside the gene matches: 9. CDR1 is SGHTA and CDR2 is FQGNSA in the germline V gene. CDR3 sequence reads: CASSLDRLAQGEQYF. As DNA, the CDR3 is TGTGCCAGCAGCTTAGATCGACTAGCCCAGGGCGAGCAGTACTTC.

The V and J genes are TRBV10-3 and TRBJ2-1; TRBD2 matches 8 bases. CDR3 length: 16 amino acids. After removal of 3 bases from V and 6 bases from J, the junction contained 10 bases not matched to a gene. CDR1 and CDR2 (germline): ENHRY, SYGVKD. CDR3 in amino acids: CAISDDGLAGSNEQFF. The CDR3 coding sequence is TGTGCCATCAGTGATGACGGATTAGCGGGAAGCAATGAGCAGTTCTTC.

The chain employs TRBV11-2 and TRBJ2-5; a weak D match, TRBD1 (5 bases). The CDR3 runs to 15 residues. The ends were cut back, 0 bases at V and 5 bases at J, with 13 bases in the middle. Germline CDR1 is SGHAT and CDR2 is FQNNGV. CDR3 amino acids: CASSLDRAGWETQYF. The CDR3 DNA sequence: TGTGCCAGCAGCTTAGATCGGGCAGGGTGGGAGACCCAGTACTTC.

CDR3 amino acids: CASSSLALGNYGYTF. CDR3 in DNA: TGTGCCAGCAGCTCTTTAGCCCTTGGAAACTATGGCTACACCTTC. The chain couples TRBV7-8 to TRBJ1-2; D call uncertain. Germline loops: CDR1 SGHVS, CDR2 FQNEAQ. Trimming left V 4 bases short and J 2 bases short, with 14 bases between. The CDR3 contains 15 residues. Based on the CDR3 plus reference TRBV7-8 and TRBJ1-2, the full variable domain is GAGVSQSPRYKVAKRGQDVALRCDPISGHVSLFWYQQALGQGPEFLTYFQNEAQLDKSGLPSDRFFAERPEGSVSTLKIQRTQQEDSAVYLCASSSLALGNYGYTFGSGTRLTVV.

V is TRBV7-9 and J is TRBJ1-2; D gene ambiguous. Germline V gene lookup returns CDR1 SEHNR and CDR2 FQNEAQ (reference sequence). V was trimmed by 5 bases and J by 5 bases, leaving 9 bases between them. The CDR3 has 12 residues. As DNA, the CDR3 is TGTGCCAGCAGCCCCGTTTGGTATGGCTACACCTTC. It encodes CASSPVWYGYTF.

This clone has just one count. The chain has TRBV21-1 and TRBJ1-1. TRBV21-1 is an annotated pseudogene. There are 15 residues in the CDR3. The CDR3 loop reads CASSKRGTLGAEAFF. The CDR3 coding sequence is TGTGCCAGCAGCAAACGGGGGACCTTGGGTGCTGAAGCTTTCTTT.

This clone came up a few times. This sequence joins TRBV15 and TRBJ2-2, with unresolved D. CDR1 and CDR2 from the germline V gene are LNHNV and YYDKDF (reference sequence). Trimming left V 0 bases short and J 6 bases short, with 8 bases between. CDR3 length: 14 residues. The CDR3 region has the DNA TGTGCCACCAGCAGAGATCCAAACTCCGGGGAGCTGTTTTTT. This sequence encodes CATSRDPNSGELFF.

This sequence joins TRBV18 and TRBJ2-5; D remains ambiguous. The end of the DNA aligns better with TRBJ2-7, so the J call may be wrong. This CDR3 region has 13 residues. Germline V gene data show CDR1 as KGHSH and CDR2 as LQKENI. The CDR3 nucleotides are TGTGCCAGCTCACTCGCATCAATCTACGAGCAGTACTTC. This sequence encodes CASSLASIYEQYF.

This clone was counted only a few times. The rearrangement joins TRBV11-2 to TRBJ2-7, with 8 bases aligning to TRBD2. This CDR3 spans 14 amino acids. The trim removed 5 bases at V and 1 base at J, leaving 4 bases unmatched. CDR1 is SGHAT and CDR2 is FQNNGV in the germline V gene. The CDR3 DNA is TGTGCCAGCAGCCCGGGAGGGACGTCCTACGAGCAGTACTTC. Protein product: CASSPGGTSYEQYF.

The rearrangement links TRBV9 to TRBJ2-3; the match to TRBD2 covers 10 bases. The J segment lost 3 bases and the V segment lost 3 bases, leaving 4 bases of the junction unmatched. The CDR3 has 15 residues. The germline CDR1 and CDR2 sequences are SGDLS and YYNGEE. CDR3 coding DNA: TGTGCCAGCAGCGCCCTAGCGGGAGCAACAGATACGCAGTATTTT. Encoded protein: CASSALAGATDTQYF.

V gene TRBV25-1 combines with J gene TRBJ2-1; weak D call: TRBD2 (5 bases). Germline CDR1 and CDR2: MGHDK and SYGVNS. V was shortened by 1 base and J by 3 bases, with 19 bases between the two germline ends. The CDR3 contains 18 residues. CDR3 bases: TGTGCCAGCAGTGAATCCTGGCTTGCGGGCAAGCACTACAATGAGCAGTTCTTC. As protein: CASSESWLAGKHYNEQFF.

This clone was seen only once. The genes are TRBV2 and TRBJ2-5; TRBD2 agrees at 7 bases. V was clipped by 0 bases and J by 5 bases; unmatched bases: 9. Germline CDR1 is SNHLY and CDR2 is FYNNEI. The CDR3 extends over 16 amino acids. The CDR3, as DNA: TGTGCCAGCAGTGAAGCGCGGGGGAGCGGGCAGGAGACCCAGTACTTC. It translates to CASSEARGSGQETQYF.

This clone was seen more than once but under ten times. The chain is built from TRBV10-3 and TRBJ2-1; tentatively, D is TRBD2 (5 bases). This CDR3 has 15 amino acids. The ends were cut back, 0 bases at V and 9 bases at J, with 15 bases in the middle. Germline CDR1 reads ENHRY; CDR2 reads SYGVKD. The CDR3 coding sequence is TGTGCCATCAGTGAGTCATGGGCTAGCCCTGGTGAGCAGTTCTTC. The encoded protein is CAISESWASPGEQFF.

The V call is TRBV9, the J call TRBJ1-5; unclear D gene. The CDR3 runs to 15 residues. The V gene's germline CDR1 is SGDLS and CDR2 YYNGEE. V dropped 2 bases and J dropped 5 bases, with 14 bases sitting between them. In DNA, the CDR3 is TGTGCCAGCAGCGTCCACCCAGAGCGAGATCAGCCCCAGCATTTT. This sequence encodes CASSVHPERDQPQHF.

V is TRBV5-4 and J is TRBJ1-2, with a tentative D call TRBD1 (6 bases). Trimming took off 1 base at V and 5 bases at J, with 18 bases between the two ends. The germline V gene has CDR1 SGHNT and CDR2 YYREEE (reference sequence). This CDR3 has 16 residues. The CDR3 coding sequence is TGTGCCAGCAGCTTGAGTAACACAGGGCTGACGTATGGCTACACCTTC. It encodes CASSLSNTGLTYGYTF.

The chain couples TRBV11-2 to TRBJ2-7; no firm D call. The CDR3 covers 14 residues. Between the trimmed V and J ends, which lost 2 bases and 3 bases, there was a span of 11 bases. Germline CDR1 SGHAT, CDR2 FQNNGV. The CDR3 bases are TGTGCCAGCAGCTTATTACAGAAAAGCTACGAGCAGTACTTC. Amino acid sequence: CASSLLQKSYEQYF.

This clone has only one observation. Additional DNA sequences in this sample encode the identical CDR3. The chain couples TRBV5-1 to TRBJ1-1; weak D call: TRBD1 (5 bases). CDR3 length equals 14 residues. Trimming took 0 bases from V and 2 from J, leaving 8 bases between them. Germline assignment: CDR1 SGHRS and CDR2 YFSETQ. CDR3 DNA sequence: TGCGCCAGCAGCTTGGGTGGGGGTAACACTGAAGCTTTCTTT. Protein product: CASSLGGGNTEAFF.